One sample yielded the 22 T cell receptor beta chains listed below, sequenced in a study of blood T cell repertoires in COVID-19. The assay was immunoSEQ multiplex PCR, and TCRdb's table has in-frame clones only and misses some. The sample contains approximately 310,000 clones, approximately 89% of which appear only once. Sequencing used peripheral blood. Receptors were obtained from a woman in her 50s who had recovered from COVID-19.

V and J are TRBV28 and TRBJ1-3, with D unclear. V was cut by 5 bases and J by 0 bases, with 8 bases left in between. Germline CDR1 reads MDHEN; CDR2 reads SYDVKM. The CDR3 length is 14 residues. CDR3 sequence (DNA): TGTGCCAGCAGTGGCCCAGGCTCTGGAAACACCATATATTTT. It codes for CASSGPGSGNTIYF.

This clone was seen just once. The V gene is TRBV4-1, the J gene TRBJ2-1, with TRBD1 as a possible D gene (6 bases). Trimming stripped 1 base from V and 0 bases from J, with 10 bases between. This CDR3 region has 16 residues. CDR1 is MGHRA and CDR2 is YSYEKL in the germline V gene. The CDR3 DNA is TGCGCCAGCAGCCAAGGCACAGGGCGCTCCTACAATGAGCAGTTCTTC. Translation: CASSQGTGRSYNEQFF.

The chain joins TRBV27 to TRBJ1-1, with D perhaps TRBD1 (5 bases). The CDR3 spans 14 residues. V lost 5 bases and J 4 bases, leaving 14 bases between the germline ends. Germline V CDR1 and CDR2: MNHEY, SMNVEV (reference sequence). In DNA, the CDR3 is TGTGCCAGCAGTCAAACCCTGGGGGGCACTGAAGCTTTCTTT. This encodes CASSQTLGGTEAFF.

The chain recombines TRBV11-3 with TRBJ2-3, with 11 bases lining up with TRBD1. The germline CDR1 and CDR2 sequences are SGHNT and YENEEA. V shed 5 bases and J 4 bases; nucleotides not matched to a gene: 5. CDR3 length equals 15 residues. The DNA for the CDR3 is TGTGCCAGCAGCCCAGAGGGACAGGGGGCAGATACGCAGTATTTT. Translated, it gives CASSPEGQGADTQYF. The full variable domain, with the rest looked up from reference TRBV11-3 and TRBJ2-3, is EAGVVQSPRYKIIEKKQPVAFWCNPISGHNTLYWYLQNLGQGPELLIRYENEEAVDDSQLPKDRFSAERLKGVDSTLKIQPAELGDSAVYLCASSPEGQGADTQYFGPGTRLTVL.

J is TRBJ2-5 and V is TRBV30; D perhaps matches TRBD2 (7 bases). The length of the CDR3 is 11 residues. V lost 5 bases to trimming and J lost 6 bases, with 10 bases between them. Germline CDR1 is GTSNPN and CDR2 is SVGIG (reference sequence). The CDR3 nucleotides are TGTGCCTGGGGGGGGGCGAAGACCCAGTACTTC. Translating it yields CAWGGAKTQYF.

Here the CDR3 DNA reads TGTGCCTGGAGTTTTACCCGGACAGGGGACTTTTACGAGCAGTACTTC. Amino acids: CAWSFTRTGDFYEQYF. This chain uses TRBV30 with TRBJ2-5; 9 bases are a match to TRBD1. The DNA end lines up better with TRBJ2-7; the J call may be wrong. This CDR3 contains 16 residues. Looked up from germline, CDR1 is GTSNPN and CDR2 is SVGIG (reference sequence).

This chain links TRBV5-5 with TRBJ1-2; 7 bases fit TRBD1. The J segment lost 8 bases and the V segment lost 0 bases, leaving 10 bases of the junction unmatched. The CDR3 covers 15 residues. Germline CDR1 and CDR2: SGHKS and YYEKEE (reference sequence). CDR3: CASSLEGDRVYGYTF. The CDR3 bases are TGTGCCAGCAGCTTGGAGGGCGACAGGGTATACGGCTACACCTTC.

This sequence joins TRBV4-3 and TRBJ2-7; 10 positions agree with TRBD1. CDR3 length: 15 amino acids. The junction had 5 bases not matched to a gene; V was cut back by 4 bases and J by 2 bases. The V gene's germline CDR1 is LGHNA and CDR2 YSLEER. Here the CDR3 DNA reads TGCGCCAGCAGCCGTACGACAGGGGGCCCCTACGAGCAGTACTTC. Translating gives CASSRTTGGPYEQYF.

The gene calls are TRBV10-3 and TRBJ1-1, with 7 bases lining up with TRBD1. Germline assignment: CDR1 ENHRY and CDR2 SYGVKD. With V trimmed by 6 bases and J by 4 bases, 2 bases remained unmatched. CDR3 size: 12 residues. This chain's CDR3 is CAIRQGGTEAFF. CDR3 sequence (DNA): TGTGCCATCAGGCAGGGGGGCACTGAAGCTTTCTTT.

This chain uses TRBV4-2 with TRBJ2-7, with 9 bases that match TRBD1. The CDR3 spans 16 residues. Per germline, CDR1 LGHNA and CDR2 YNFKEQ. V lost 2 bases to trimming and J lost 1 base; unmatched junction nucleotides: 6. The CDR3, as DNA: TGTGCCAGCAGCCAAACCTCGGGACAGGGTTCCTACGAGCAGTACTTC. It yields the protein CASSQTSGQGSYEQYF.

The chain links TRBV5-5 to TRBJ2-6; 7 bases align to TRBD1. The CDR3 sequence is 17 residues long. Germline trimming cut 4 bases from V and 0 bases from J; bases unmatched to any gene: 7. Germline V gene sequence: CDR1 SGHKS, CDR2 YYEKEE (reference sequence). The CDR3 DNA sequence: TGTGCCAGCAGCCTACCAGGGGGAAGCTCTGGGGCCAACGTCCTGACTTTC. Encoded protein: CASSLPGGSSGANVLTF.

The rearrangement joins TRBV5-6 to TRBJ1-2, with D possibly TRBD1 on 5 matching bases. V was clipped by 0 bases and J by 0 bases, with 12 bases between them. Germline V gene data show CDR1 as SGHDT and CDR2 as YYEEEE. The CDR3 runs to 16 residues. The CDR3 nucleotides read TGTGCCAGCAGCTTGGCGAGACAGACTTCTAACTATGGCTACACCTTC. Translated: CASSLARQTSNYGYTF.

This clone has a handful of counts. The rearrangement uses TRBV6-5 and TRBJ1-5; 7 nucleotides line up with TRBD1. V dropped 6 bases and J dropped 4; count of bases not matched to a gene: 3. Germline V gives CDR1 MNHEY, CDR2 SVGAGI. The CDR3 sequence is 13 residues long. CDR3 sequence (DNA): TGTGCCAGCAGAGGGGGCTTGAATCAGCCCCAGCATTTT. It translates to CASRGGLNQPQHF.

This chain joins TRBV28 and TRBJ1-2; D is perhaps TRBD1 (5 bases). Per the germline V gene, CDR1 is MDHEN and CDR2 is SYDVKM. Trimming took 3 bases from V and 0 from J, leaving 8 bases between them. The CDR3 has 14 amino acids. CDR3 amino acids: CASSFGAANYGYTF. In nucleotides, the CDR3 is TGTGCCAGCAGTTTTGGGGCGGCTAACTATGGCTACACCTTC.

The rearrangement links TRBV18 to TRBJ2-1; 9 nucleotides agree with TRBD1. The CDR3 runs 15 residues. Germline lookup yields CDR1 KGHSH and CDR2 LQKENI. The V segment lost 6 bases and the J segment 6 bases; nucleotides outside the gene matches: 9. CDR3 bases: TGTGCCAGCTCGCCTCGACAGGGGGAAGCCAATGAGCAGTTCTTC. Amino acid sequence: CASSPRQGEANEQFF. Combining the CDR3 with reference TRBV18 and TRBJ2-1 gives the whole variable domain NAGVMQNPRHLVRRRGQEARLRCSPMKGHSHVYWYRQLPEEGLKFMVYLQKENIIDESGMPKERFSAEFPKEGPSILRIQQVVRGDSAAYFCASSPRQGEANEQFFGPGTRLTVL.

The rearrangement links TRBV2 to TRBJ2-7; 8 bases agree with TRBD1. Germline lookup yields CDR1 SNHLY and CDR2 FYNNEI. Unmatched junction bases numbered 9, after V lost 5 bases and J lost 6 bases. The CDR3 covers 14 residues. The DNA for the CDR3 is TGTGCCAGCAGTCAAGAGACAGGGGTCGGCGAGCAGTACTTC. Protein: CASSQETGVGEQYF.

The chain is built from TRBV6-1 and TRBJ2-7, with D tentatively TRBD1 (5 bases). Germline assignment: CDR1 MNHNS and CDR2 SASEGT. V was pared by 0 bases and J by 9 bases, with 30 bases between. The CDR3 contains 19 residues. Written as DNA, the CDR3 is TGTGCCAGCAGTGAAGCGCAGTGGGCAGCAGACAGATCTGGTTTCGGGCAGTACTTC. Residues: CASSEAQWAADRSGFGQYF.

The CDR3 here is CASRQPGQGTPGELFF. The CDR3 DNA is TGTGCCAGCAGGCAACCGGGACAGGGCACACCCGGGGAGCTGTTTTTT. V usage is TRBV27 and J usage is TRBJ2-2, with 9 bases identical to TRBD1. The trim removed 6 bases at V and 6 bases at J, leaving 11 bases unmatched. CDR3 length equals 16 residues. CDR1 is MNHEY and CDR2 is SMNVEV in the germline V gene (reference sequence).

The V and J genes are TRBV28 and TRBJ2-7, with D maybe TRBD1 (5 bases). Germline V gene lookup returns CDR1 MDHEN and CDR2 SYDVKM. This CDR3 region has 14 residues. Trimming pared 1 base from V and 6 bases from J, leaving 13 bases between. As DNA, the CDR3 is TGTGCCAGCAGTTTATATGCAGGGCCCCTCGAGCAGTACTTC. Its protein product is CASSLYAGPLEQYF.

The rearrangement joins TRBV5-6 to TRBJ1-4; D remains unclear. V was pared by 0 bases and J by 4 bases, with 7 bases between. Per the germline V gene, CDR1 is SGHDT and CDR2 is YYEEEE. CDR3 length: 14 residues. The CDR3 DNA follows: TGTGCCAGCAGCTTGGCGGGGAATAATGAAAAACTGTTTTTT. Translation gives CASSLAGNNEKLFF.

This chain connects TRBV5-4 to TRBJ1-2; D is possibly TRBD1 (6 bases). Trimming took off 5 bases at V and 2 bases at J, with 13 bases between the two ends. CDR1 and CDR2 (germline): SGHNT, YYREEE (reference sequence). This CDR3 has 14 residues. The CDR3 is CASSTQGRNYGYTF. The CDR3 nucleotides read TGTGCCAGCAGTACTCAGGGGCGGAACTATGGCTACACCTTC.

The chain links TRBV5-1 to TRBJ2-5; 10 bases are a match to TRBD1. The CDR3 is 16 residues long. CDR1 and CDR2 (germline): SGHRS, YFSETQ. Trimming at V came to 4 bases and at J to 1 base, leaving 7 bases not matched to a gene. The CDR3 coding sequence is TGCGCCAGCAGCGAAACCGGGACAGGGGTCCAAGAGACCCAGTACTTC. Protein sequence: CASSETGTGVQETQYF.